This T cell receptor (beta chain) was observed in a study of T cell repertoires in cytomegalovirus infection. On the study more broadly: TCR beta signatures that were public indicated CMV infection and matching HLA type. Findings and caveats of the study: Clonotypes of TCR beta that were HLA-C-restricted and CMV-specific dominated the ex vivo response.

This CDR3 has 15 residues. Germline CDR1 is SGHTA and CDR2 is FQGNSA. V shed 0 bases and J shed 2 bases, with 8 bases lying between them. TCRdb processed the reads anew with MiXCR; each CDR3 protein has one entry. The sample carries about 830,000 distinct CDR3 sequences, 32% recorded once. This clonotype occurred a few times. The antigen remains undetermined. This specimen was cultured CD8+ T cells from PBMCs, taken from culture after CMV antigen stimulation. The genes are TRBV7-2 and TRBJ1-5, with D perhaps TRBD1 (5 bases). The TCR comes from a human donor in good health (CMV status not recorded). Some clones in this sample may be carry-over from other donors' samples. The CDR3 sequence is CASSLAGDGNQPQHF. CDR3 bases: TGTGCCAGCAGCTTAGCAGGGGACGGCAATCAGCCCCAGCATTTT.